This T cell receptor beta chain derives from a study of T-cell memory formation after mild COVID-19. Overall study context: TCR clusters were largely donor specific.

General observations from the study: Mainly in CM and EM were contracting CD4+ clones; CD8+ were in EMRA. Day 15 to 85 contracting clones showed balanced CD4/CD8; day 15 to 37 expanders favored CD4+. In pre-infection memory, a portion of responding clones appeared, which suggested that cross-reactive memory joined.

TCRdb processed the 5' RACE reads anew with MiXCR; each CDR3 protein has one entry. Among some 200,000 distinct CDR3 sequences listed, approximately 10% were seen once. This CDR3 has 15 amino acids. Trimming removed 4 bases at V and 8 bases at J, with 18 bases between. CDR1 and CDR2 (germline): LGHNA, YNFKEQ. Worth noting for this clonotype: The antigen remains unidentified.

The sample was PBMCs or a T cell subset sorted from them (not recorded which). The receptor was derived from a man between 18 and 29 years old who had mild COVID-19 (a few samples of this study predate the infection). Cell type and time point are not known. The rearrangement links TRBV4-2 to TRBJ2-1; D is possibly TRBD1 or TRBD2 (6 bases each). The CDR3, as DNA: TGTGCCAGCAGCCCCAACAGCCCCGGGGGCGATGAGCAGTTCTTC. Translating it yields CASSPNSPGGDEQFF.